One and the same sample provided the 26 T cell receptor beta chains below, sequenced in a study of blood T cell repertoires in COVID-19. Method: immunoSEQ multiplex PCR; TCRdb's copy keeps in-frame clones and lacks some. The sample lists about 250,000 clones, roughly nine tenths occurring once. Sequencing was performed on peripheral blood. The receptor set was obtained from a woman in her thirties or forties who had recovered from COVID-19.

This clone was seen a single time. This rearrangement joins TRBV2 to TRBJ2-5; the match to TRBD2 covers 9 bases. CDR1 and CDR2 from the germline V gene are SNHLY and FYNNEI. The CDR3 is 16 amino acids. V dropped 1 base and J dropped 0; count of bases not matched to a gene: 3. This CDR3 reads CASSEEASGDQETQYF. Written as DNA, the CDR3 is TGTGCCAGCAGTGAAGAGGCTAGCGGGGACCAAGAGACCCAGTACTTC.

The chain is built from TRBV5-1 and TRBJ2-7; the match to TRBD1 covers 8 bases. This CDR3 region has 14 residues. The germline CDR1 and CDR2 sequences are SGHRS and YFSETQ. V lost 0 bases, J lost 5 bases, and 4 bases stayed unmatched. The CDR3 is CASSLDRGIHEQYF. CDR3 coding DNA: TGCGCCAGCAGCTTGGACAGGGGGATCCACGAGCAGTACTTC.

The chain recombines TRBV24-1 with TRBJ1-2; no firm D call. The CDR3 has 14 residues. V lost 2 bases and J 2 bases, leaving 8 bases between the germline ends. Germline V gives CDR1 KGHDR, CDR2 SFDVKD. CDR3 sequence reads: CATSDSVSNYGYTF. The DNA for the CDR3 is TGTGCCACCAGTGATTCCGTGTCGAACTATGGCTACACCTTC.

The gene calls are TRBV5-6 and TRBJ2-3, with TRBD1 identical over 9 bases. Trimming removed 3 bases from V and 8 bases from J; junction bases left unmatched: 4. The CDR3 is 13 amino acids. Per the germline V gene, CDR1 is SGHDT and CDR2 is YYEEEE. The DNA of the CDR3 is TGTGCCAGCAGCTGGGACAGGGACGGTACGCAGTATTTT. It translates to CASSWDRDGTQYF.

V usage is TRBV27 and J usage is TRBJ2-3, with D unclear. The CDR3 runs 15 residues. V was shortened by 2 bases and J by 0 bases, with 9 bases between the two germline ends. CDR1 and CDR2 (germline): MNHEY, SMNVEV (reference sequence). The CDR3 reads CASSLGLPSTDTQYF. In DNA form, the CDR3 reads TGTGCCAGCAGTTTAGGGCTACCTAGCACAGATACGCAGTATTTT.

This chain joins TRBV9 and TRBJ2-1, with TRBD2 identical over 9 bases. The trim removed 3 bases at V and 6 bases at J, leaving 4 bases unmatched. The CDR3 length is 14 residues. Germline V gene data show CDR1 as SGDLS and CDR2 as YYNGEE. CDR3 amino acids: CASSAGLAVNEQFF. Here the CDR3 DNA reads TGTGCCAGCAGCGCGGGACTAGCTGTCAATGAGCAGTTCTTC.

The CDR3 loop is CAISSGQGHQPQHF. The CDR3 bases are TGTGCCATCAGTTCCGGACAGGGCCATCAGCCCCAGCATTTT. The chain has TRBV10-3 and TRBJ1-5, with 8 bases lining up with TRBD1. CDR1 and CDR2 (germline): ENHRY, SYGVKD. J gave up 5 bases and V 5 bases, and 5 bases lay outside the gene matches. The CDR3 is made up of 14 amino acids.

The V call is TRBV30, the J call TRBJ2-1; 9 nucleotides match TRBD1. The CDR3 loop spans 18 amino acids. V shed 2 bases, J shed 0 bases, and the junction held 11 bases outside the gene matches. Per germline, CDR1 GTSNPN and CDR2 SVGIG (reference sequence). CDR3 nucleotides: TGTGCCTGGAGTAGCCCGGGACAGGGAACGAGCTCCTACAATGAGCAGTTCTTC. It is translated as CAWSSPGQGTSSYNEQFF. Combining the CDR3 with reference TRBV30 and TRBJ2-1 gives the whole variable domain SQTIHQWPATLVQPVGSPLSLECTVEGTSNPNLYWYRQAAGRGLQLLFYSVGIGQISSEVPQNLSASRPQDRQFILSSKKLLLSDSGFYLCAWSSPGQGTSSYNEQFFGPGTRLTVL.

Written as DNA, the CDR3 is TGTGCCAGCAGGGCAGTTCTTGCGGCAGATACGCAGTATTTT. Amino acid sequence: CASRAVLAADTQYF. The chain recombines TRBV6-5 with TRBJ2-3; no reliable D call. CDR1 and CDR2 (germline): MNHEY, SVGAGI. The V end lost 6 bases, the J end lost 4 bases, and 14 bases lay between the germline ends. The CDR3 extends over 14 amino acids.

This chain uses TRBV27 with TRBJ2-7, with 11 bases that match TRBD2. V lost 4 bases and J lost 3; bases outside the gene matches: 5. CDR1 MNHEY and CDR2 SMNVEV come from the germline V gene (reference sequence). The length of the CDR3 is 15 residues. The CDR3 loop reads CASSSLAGVDYEQYF. The CDR3 coding sequence is TGTGCCAGCAGTTCACTAGCGGGAGTGGACTACGAGCAGTACTTC.

This clone was found a few times. This chain joins TRBV28 and TRBJ1-5; D unresolved. Trimming took 6 bases from V and 0 from J, leaving 15 bases between them. The CDR3 sequence is 16 residues long. Per germline, CDR1 MDHEN and CDR2 SYDVKM. The CDR3 loop is CASSGALRVSNQPQHF. The CDR3 DNA is TGTGCCAGCAGCGGAGCCCTGCGGGTTAGCAATCAGCCCCAGCATTTT.

V usage is TRBV10-3 and J usage is TRBJ2-1, with 12 bases lining up with TRBD2. The V and J ends lost 4 bases and 7 bases, in that order; junction bases with no gene match: 17. The CDR3 spans 19 residues. In germline, CDR1 is ENHRY, CDR2 SYGVKD. CDR3 sequence: CAISASGIPTSGSRNEQFF. DNA for the CDR3: TGTGCCATCAGTGCATCCGGGATTCCGACTAGCGGGAGCAGGAATGAGCAGTTCTTC.

V is TRBV28 and J is TRBJ2-5; 8 bases align to TRBD2. Germline V CDR1 and CDR2: MDHEN, SYDVKM. V lost 8 bases and J lost 5; bases outside the gene matches: 10. This CDR3 has 14 amino acids. The CDR3 bases are TGTGCCAGCCGTCCGGGGGGGGCGCATGAGACCCAGTACTTC. Encoded protein: CASRPGGAHETQYF. The full variable domain, with the rest looked up from reference TRBV28 and TRBJ2-5, is DVKVTQSSRYLVKRTGEKVFLECVQDMDHENMFWYRQDPGLGLRLIYFSYDVKMKEKGDIPEGYSVSREKKERFSLILESASTNQTSMYLCASRPGGAHETQYFGPGTRLLVL.

This chain connects TRBV6-5 to TRBJ2-6; maybe TRBD1 (5 bases). V was trimmed by 4 bases and J by 2 bases, leaving 9 bases between them. Germline values: CDR1 MNHEY, CDR2 SVGAGI. The CDR3 consists of 15 residues. DNA for the CDR3: TGTGCCAGCAGTTCCCAGGGAACTGGGGCCAACGTCCTGACTTTC. Protein product: CASSSQGTGANVLTF.

The chain joins TRBV9 to TRBJ2-3; 9 positions agree with TRBD2. CDR1 SGDLS and CDR2 YYNGEE come from the germline V gene. The CDR3 totals 15 residues. The J segment lost 3 bases and the V segment lost 0 bases, leaving 2 bases of the junction unmatched. The CDR3 nucleotides read TGTGCCAGCAGCGTAGTCACTAGCGGGACAGATACGCAGTATTTT. Translation: CASSVVTSGTDTQYF.

The J gene is TRBJ2-2, the V gene TRBV5-5; the D gene is possibly TRBD2 (6 bases). Germline loops: CDR1 SGHKS, CDR2 YYEKEE (reference sequence). The CDR3 consists of 16 residues. V was shortened by 1 base and J by 3 bases, with 13 bases between the two germline ends. The CDR3 DNA reads TGTGCCAGCAGCTTGAACCGAGGAGGGGACACCGGGGAGCTGTTTTTT. Translation: CASSLNRGGDTGELFF.

This clone occurred many times. This chain uses TRBV4-2 with TRBJ2-7; 11 nucleotides match TRBD2. The CDR3 is 16 residues long. The V gene end was trimmed by 3 bases and the J gene end by 5 bases; junction bases not matched to a gene: 9. The germline gives CDR1 LGHNA, CDR2 YNFKEQ. Written as DNA, the CDR3 is TGTGCCAGCAGCCAGGAACGCACTAGCGGGAGCCACGAGCAGTACTTC. This translates into CASSQERTSGSHEQYF.

This chain uses TRBV28 with TRBJ2-7; D may be TRBD1 (6 bases). V dropped 8 bases and J dropped 3 bases, with 14 bases sitting between them. CDR1 is MDHEN, CDR2 SYDVKM, per germline. The CDR3 length is 13 residues. CDR3 DNA sequence: TGTGCCAGCGGCCGGACAGCCTTCTACGAGCAGTACTTC. Its protein is CASGRTAFYEQYF.

V and J are TRBV2 and TRBJ2-5, with TRBD2 matching over 12 bases. Germline V gene sequence: CDR1 SNHLY, CDR2 FYNNEI. Trimming removed 2 bases from V and 2 bases from J; junction bases left unmatched: 9. CDR3 length equals 18 residues. In nucleotides, the CDR3 is TGTGCCAGCAGTGAAACCTCCGGACTAGCGGGACTTCAAGAGACCCAGTACTTC. Protein product: CASSETSGLAGLQETQYF.

The chain links TRBV5-1 to TRBJ2-3; D ambiguous. CDR1 is SGHRS, CDR2 YFSETQ, per germline. Trimming pared 0 bases from V and 0 bases from J, leaving 8 bases between. There are 15 residues in the CDR3. The CDR3 nucleotides read TGCGCCAGCAGCTTGGCCTTCTCTAGCACAGATACGCAGTATTTT. This encodes CASSLAFSSTDTQYF.

The CDR3 DNA is TGTGCCAGCAGCGCTAGCGGGACGTACAATGAGCAGTTCTTC. Its translation: CASSASGTYNEQFF. The rearrangement links TRBV9 to TRBJ2-1, with 9 bases lining up with TRBD2. With 3 bases clipped from V and 4 bases from J, the junction kept 2 bases outside the gene matches. The CDR3 is 14 residues long. Germline V gives CDR1 SGDLS, CDR2 YYNGEE.

Notes on this clone: Distinct nucleotide sequences in the sample also encode this CDR3. CDR3 sequence: CASSLGQGADTQYF. The CDR3 region has the DNA TGCGCCAGCAGCTTGGGGCAGGGCGCAGATACGCAGTATTTT. The chain employs TRBV5-1 and TRBJ2-3; D possibly corresponds to TRBD1 (5 bases). Trimming took 0 bases from V and 4 from J, leaving 9 bases between them. This CDR3 contains 14 residues. Germline V lookup: CDR1 SGHRS, CDR2 YFSETQ.

The genes are TRBV7-3 and TRBJ2-1; 9 bases agree with TRBD1. CDR1 is SGHTA and CDR2 is FQGTGA in the germline V gene. The V segment lost 3 bases and the J segment 7 bases; nucleotides outside the gene matches: 4. CDR3 length: 14 amino acids. The DNA for the CDR3 is TGTGCCAGCAGCTTTGGGGACAGGGCAAATGAGCAGTTCTTC. Translating gives CASSFGDRANEQFF.

This clone showed up just a few times. The chain couples TRBV24-1 to TRBJ1-6; D might be TRBD1 (6 bases). The CDR3 is 13 amino acids. Germline V CDR1 and CDR2: KGHDR, SFDVKD. Trimming cost V 9 bases and J 6 bases, with 11 bases left between them. DNA of the CDR3: TGTGCCACCCAGGGACACCTTAATTCACCCCTCCACTTT. Protein sequence: CATQGHLNSPLHF.

This clone was seen a few times. V is TRBV6-1 and J is TRBJ2-1; 8 nucleotides align to TRBD2. The CDR3 has 14 amino acids. V shed 1 base, J shed 4 bases, and the junction held 0 bases outside the gene matches. CDR1 and CDR2 (germline): MNHNS, SASEGT. The CDR3 protein is CASSEVAGYNEQFF. DNA for the CDR3: TGTGCCAGCAGTGAAGTAGCGGGGTACAATGAGCAGTTCTTC.

The chain carries TRBV3-1 (or the pseudogene TRBV3-2) and TRBJ2-2, with 9 bases that match TRBD1. There are 15 residues in the CDR3. The germline gives CDR1 LGHDT, CDR2 YNNKEL (reference sequence). With V trimmed by 3 bases and J by 7 bases, 6 bases remained unmatched. The CDR3 nucleotides are TGTGCCAGCAGCCAGGAGGGACAGGGCGGCGGGGAGCTGTTTTTT. It is translated as CASSQEGQGGGELFF.